This T cell receptor beta chain comes out of a study of tumor-infiltrating lymphocytes in localized non-small cell lung cancer. General observations from the study: Different pieces of the same tissue were used for each assay. Tumors had more T cell infiltration than uninvolved lung, per TCRbeta sequencing and CD3 counts.

The CDR3 extends over 13 amino acids. In germline, CDR1 is MNHEY, CDR2 SMNVEV (reference sequence). Trimming took off 3 bases at V and 5 bases at J, with 8 bases between the two ends. This clone was counted a few times. Its matching antigen is unknown. Only in-frame clones appear in the TCRdb table, and some are missing; sequencing was by immunoSEQ multiplex PCR. Altogether about 24,000 clones are present, about three fifths being singletons, with the ten largest covering approximately 5.4%. This clonotype originated in a human donor with non-small cell lung cancer. Specimen: lung tumor tissue. The chain has TRBV27 and TRBJ1-5; D uncertain. In nucleotides, the CDR3 is TGTGCCAGCAGTTTGAACGGAGATCAGCCCCAGCATTTT. It codes for CASSLNGDQPQHF.